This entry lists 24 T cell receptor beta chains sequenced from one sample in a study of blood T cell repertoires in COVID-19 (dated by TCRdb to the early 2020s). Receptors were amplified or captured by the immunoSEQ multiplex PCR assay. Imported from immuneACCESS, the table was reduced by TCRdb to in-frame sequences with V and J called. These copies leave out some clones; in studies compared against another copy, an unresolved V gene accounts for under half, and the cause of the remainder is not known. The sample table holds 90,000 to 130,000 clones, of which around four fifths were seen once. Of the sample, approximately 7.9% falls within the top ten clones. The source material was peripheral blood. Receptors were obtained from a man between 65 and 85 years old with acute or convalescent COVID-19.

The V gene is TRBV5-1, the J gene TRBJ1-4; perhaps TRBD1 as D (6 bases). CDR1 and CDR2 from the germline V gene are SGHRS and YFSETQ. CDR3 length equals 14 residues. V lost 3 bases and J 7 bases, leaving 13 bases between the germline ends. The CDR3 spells CASSWGHRGEKLFF. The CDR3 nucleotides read TGCGCCAGCAGCTGGGGGCACCGGGGTGAAAAACTGTTTTTT.

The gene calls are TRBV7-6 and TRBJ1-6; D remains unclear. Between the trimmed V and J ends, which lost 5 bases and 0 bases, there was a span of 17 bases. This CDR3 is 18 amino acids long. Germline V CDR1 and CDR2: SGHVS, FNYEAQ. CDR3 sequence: CASSQFLGGSSYNSPLHF. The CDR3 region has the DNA TGTGCCAGCAGCCAGTTTCTAGGCGGGAGCTCCTATAATTCACCCCTCCACTTT.

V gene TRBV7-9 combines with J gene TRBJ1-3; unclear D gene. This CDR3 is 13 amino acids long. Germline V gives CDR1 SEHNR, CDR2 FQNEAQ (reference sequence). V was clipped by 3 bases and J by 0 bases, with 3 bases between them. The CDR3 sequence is CASSFNSGNTIYF. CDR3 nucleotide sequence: TGTGCCAGCAGCTTTAACTCTGGAAACACCATATATTTT.

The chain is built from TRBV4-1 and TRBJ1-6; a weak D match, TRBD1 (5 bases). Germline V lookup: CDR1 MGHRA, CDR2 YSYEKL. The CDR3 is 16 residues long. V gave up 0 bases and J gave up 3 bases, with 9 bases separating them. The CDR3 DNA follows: TGCGCCAGCAGCCAAGAGGTCACAGGCTATAATTCACCCCTCCACTTT. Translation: CASSQEVTGYNSPLHF.

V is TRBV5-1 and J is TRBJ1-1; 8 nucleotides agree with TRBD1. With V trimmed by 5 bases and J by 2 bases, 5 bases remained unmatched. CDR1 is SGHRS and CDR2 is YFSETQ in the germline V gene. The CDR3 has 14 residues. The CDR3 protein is CASRQGQGNTEAFF. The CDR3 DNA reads TGCGCCAGCAGGCAAGGACAGGGTAACACTGAAGCTTTCTTT.

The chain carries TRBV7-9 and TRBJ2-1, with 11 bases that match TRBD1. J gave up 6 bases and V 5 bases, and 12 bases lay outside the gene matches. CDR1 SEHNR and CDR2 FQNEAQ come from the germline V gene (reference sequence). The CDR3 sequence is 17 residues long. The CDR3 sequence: CASSPRTGGRAGNEQFF. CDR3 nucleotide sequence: TGTGCCAGCAGCCCCCGGACAGGGGGCCGAGCCGGCAATGAGCAGTTCTTC.

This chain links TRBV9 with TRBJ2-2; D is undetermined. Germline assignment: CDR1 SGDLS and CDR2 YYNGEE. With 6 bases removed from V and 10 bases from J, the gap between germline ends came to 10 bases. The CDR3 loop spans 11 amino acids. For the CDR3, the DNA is TGTGCCAGCAACAACCCCCCGGAGCTGTTTTTT. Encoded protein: CASNNPPELFF.

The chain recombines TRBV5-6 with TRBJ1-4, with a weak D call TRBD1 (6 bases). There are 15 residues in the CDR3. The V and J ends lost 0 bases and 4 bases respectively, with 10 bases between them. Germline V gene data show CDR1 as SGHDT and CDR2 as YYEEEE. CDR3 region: CASSLARGHNEKLFF. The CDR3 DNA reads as TGTGCCAGCAGCTTGGCCAGGGGACATAATGAAAAACTGTTTTTT.

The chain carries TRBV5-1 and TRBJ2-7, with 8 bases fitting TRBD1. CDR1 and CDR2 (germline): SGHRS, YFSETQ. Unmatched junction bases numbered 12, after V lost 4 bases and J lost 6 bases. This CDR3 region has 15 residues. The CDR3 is CASSPMDRVAAEQYF. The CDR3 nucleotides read TGCGCCAGCAGCCCTATGGACAGGGTTGCAGCCGAGCAGTACTTC.

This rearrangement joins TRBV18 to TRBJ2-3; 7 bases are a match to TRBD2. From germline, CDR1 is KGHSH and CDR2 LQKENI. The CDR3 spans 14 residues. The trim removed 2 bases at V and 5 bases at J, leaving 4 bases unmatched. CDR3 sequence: CASSPVGRGDTQYF. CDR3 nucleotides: TGTGCCAGCTCACCAGTAGGGAGGGGAGATACGCAGTATTTT.

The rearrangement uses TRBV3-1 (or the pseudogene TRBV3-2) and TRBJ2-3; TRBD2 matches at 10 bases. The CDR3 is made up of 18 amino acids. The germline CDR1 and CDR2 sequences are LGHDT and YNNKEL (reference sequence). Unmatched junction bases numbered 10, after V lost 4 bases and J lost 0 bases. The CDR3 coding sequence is TGTGCCAGCAGCCGACGAGCGGGAGGGGATTCTAGCACAGATACGCAGTATTTT. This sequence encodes CASSRRAGGDSSTDTQYF.

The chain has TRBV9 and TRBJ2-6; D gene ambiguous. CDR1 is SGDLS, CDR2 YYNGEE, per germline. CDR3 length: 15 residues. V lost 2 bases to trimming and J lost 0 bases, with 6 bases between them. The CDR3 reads CASSVRSSGANVLTF. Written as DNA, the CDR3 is TGTGCCAGCAGCGTCCGGAGCTCTGGGGCCAACGTCCTGACTTTC.

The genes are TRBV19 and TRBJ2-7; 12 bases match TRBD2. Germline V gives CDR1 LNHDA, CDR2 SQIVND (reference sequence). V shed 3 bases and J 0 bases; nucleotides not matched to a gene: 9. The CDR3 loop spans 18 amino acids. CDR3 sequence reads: CASSIRGLAGSSSYEQYF. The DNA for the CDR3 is TGTGCCAGTAGTATCCGGGGACTAGCGGGTAGCAGCTCCTACGAGCAGTACTTC.

The CDR3 DNA reads TGTGCCAGCAGCCCGACAGGCGATAGCAATCAGCCCCAGCATTTT. This encodes CASSPTGDSNQPQHF. The chain employs TRBV5-8 and TRBJ1-5, with D possibly matching TRBD1 (6 bases). Trimming removed 4 bases at V and 0 bases at J, with 11 bases between. This CDR3 contains 15 residues. Germline CDR1 SGHTS, CDR2 YDEGEE. Combining the CDR3 with reference TRBV5-8 and TRBJ1-5 gives the whole variable domain EAGVTQSPTHLIKTRGQQATLRCSPISGHTSVYWYQQALGLGLQFLLWYDEGEERNRGNFPPRFSGRQFPNYSSELNVNALELEDSALYLCASSPTGDSNQPQHFGDGTRLSIL.

The CDR3 spells CATGGGNLGYGYTF. In DNA, the CDR3 is TGTGCCACCGGGGGAGGGAATTTAGGCTATGGCTACACCTTC. The gene calls are TRBV28 and TRBJ1-2, with a tentative D call TRBD1 (5 bases). This CDR3 is 14 amino acids long. Germline values: CDR1 MDHEN, CDR2 SYDVKM. Trimming removed 10 bases from V and 4 bases from J, with 19 bases in between.

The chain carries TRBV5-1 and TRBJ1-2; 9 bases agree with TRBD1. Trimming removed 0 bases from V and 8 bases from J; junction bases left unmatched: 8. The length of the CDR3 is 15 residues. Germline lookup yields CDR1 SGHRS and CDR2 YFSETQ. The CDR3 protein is CASSLEQGAPYGYTF. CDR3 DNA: TGCGCCAGCAGCTTGGAACAGGGGGCCCCTTACGGCTACACCTTC. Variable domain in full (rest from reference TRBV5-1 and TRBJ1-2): KAGVTQTPRYLIKTRGQQVTLSCSPISGHRSVSWYQQTPGQGLQFLFEYFSETQRNKGNFPGRFSGRQFSNSRSEMNVSTLELGDSALYLCASSLEQGAPYGYTFGSGTRLTVV.

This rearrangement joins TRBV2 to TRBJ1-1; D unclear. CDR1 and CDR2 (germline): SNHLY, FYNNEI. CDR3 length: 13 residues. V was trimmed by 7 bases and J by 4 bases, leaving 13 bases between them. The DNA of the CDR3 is TGTGCCAGCAAAGTGGCGGAGGTCACTGAAGCTTTCTTT. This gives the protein CASKVAEVTEAFF.

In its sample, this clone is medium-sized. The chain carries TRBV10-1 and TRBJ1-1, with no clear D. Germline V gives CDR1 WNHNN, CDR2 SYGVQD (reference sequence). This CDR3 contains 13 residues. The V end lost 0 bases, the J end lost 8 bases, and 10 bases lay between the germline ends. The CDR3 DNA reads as TGCGCCAGCAGTGAGTCCGGGGAGACAGAAGCTTTCTTT. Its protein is CASSESGETEAFF.

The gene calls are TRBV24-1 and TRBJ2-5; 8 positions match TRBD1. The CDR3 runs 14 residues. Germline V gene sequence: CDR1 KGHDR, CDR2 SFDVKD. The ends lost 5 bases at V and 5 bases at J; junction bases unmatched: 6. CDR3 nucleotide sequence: TGTGCCACCAGTGTCACAGGGGGTGGGGAGACCCAGTACTTC. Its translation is CATSVTGGGETQYF.

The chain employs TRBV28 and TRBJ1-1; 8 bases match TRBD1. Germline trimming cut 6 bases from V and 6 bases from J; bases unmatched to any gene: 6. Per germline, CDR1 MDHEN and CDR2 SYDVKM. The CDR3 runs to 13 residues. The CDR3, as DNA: TGTGCCAGCAGACCCCAGGGGGCAGCTGAAGCTTTCTTT. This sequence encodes CASRPQGAAEAFF.

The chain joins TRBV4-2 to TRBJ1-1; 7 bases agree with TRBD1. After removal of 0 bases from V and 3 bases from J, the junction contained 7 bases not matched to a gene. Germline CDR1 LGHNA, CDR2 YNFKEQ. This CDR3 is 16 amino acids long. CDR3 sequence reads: CASSQDLAGGYTEAFF. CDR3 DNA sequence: TGTGCCAGCAGCCAAGATTTGGCAGGGGGGTACACTGAAGCTTTCTTT.

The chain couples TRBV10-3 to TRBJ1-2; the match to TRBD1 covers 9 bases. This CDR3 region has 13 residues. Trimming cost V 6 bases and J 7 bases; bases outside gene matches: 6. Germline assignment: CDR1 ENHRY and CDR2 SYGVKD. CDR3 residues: CAIRGDRDSGYTF. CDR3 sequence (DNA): TGTGCCATCAGGGGGGACAGGGATTCTGGCTACACCTTC.

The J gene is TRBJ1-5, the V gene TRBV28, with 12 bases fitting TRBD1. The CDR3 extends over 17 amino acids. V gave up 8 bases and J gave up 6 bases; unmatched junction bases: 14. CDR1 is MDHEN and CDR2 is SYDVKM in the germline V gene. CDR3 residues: CASRNMPGQGAFQPQHF. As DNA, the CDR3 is TGTGCCAGCCGCAACATGCCGGGACAGGGGGCGTTTCAGCCCCAGCATTTT.

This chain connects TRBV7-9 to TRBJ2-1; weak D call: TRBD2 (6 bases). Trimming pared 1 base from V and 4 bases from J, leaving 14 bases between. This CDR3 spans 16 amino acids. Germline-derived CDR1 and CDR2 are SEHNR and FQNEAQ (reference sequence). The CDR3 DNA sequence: TGTGCCAGCAGCTTAGGGCGCGGGACCAATTACAATGAGCAGTTCTTC. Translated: CASSLGRGTNYNEQFF.